This TCR beta chain is drawn from a study of shared clonotypes between healthy human individuals (dated by TCRdb to the early 2020s). For the study in its entirety: Two women and three men aged 18 to 49 years were included in the cohort. Per donor, three plates each were used for CD4 naive and CD4 memory, two for CD8 naive, and one for CD8 memory. Per donor, leukapheresis produced somewhere between about 0.94 and 9 billion PBMCs. Libraries were prepared and TCR repertoires were sequenced by different laboratories using diverse techniques, in order to increase sequencing depth and limit assay-specific biases. Blood TCR repertoires of five healthy adults were deeply sequenced to estimate repertoire size and the extent of clonotype sharing between individuals. Overall results and qualifications from the work: Larger estimated clonotype richness was generally found for naive subsets than for memory subsets. Only blood was sampled, and tissue TCR repertoires likely differ from those in blood. Pairwise subsampling indicated that sequencing depth was expected to affect the degree of clonotype sharing among donors. Clonotypes shared by all four sorted-subset donors showed higher generation probabilities than non-shared clonotypes. Because the study included a small number of donors, the genetic and exposure-history diversity represented was limited. Incomplete sequencing was indicated by rarefaction of sorted-subset datasets, despite the large sequencing depth. Approximately 5% of naive CD4, 3.5% of naive CD8, around 2.3% of memory CD4, and 0.35% to 0.5% of memory CD8 clonotypes were shared across several donors.

This clone was counted a few times. What antigen it recognizes has not been identified. No clone much larger than this one lies a single base away; base qualities are absent. Using the deep immunoSEQ assay, TCR CDR3 regions were amplified from genomic DNA by multiplex PCR. Extracted genomic DNA from each cell subset was distributed evenly across all wells of several immunoSEQ 96-well plates, and each plate was treated as a replicate. Each replicate PCR for sorted subsets received approximately 220 ng genomic DNA, equal to about 29,000 T cell genomes. Purified libraries were quantified with a Qubit 3.0 fluorometer, sized on a Bioanalyzer 2100, and re-quantified with the KAPA Library Quantification kit. Every immunoSEQ 96-well plate was sequenced on a dedicated single-read 150-cycle Illumina NextSeq 550 flow cell. In the source study's methods: The immunoSEQ output contained only junctional sequences without quality scores, so filtering could not match that applied to full-length reads. Sequences were annotated with PyIR, a Python wrapper for IgBLAST v1.9, and V/J genes and CDR3 were assigned using IMGT germline references. Reads with weak V/J assignments (E-value above 1e-6), missing CDR3, stop codons, out-of-frame junctions, or ambiguous translated residues were removed. V3J clonotypes were defined as sequences sharing the same inferred V gene, J gene, and CDR3 amino acid sequence. Percentage overlap between repertoires was computed as shared unique clonotypes divided by the size of the smaller repertoire. RTK rarefaction, the Chao1 estimator, and Recon v2.1 estimates of unobserved clonotypes were used to assess repertoire richness. Generation probabilities for all TCRbeta clonotypes obtained by the gDNA method from a handful of donors were computed using OLGA. TCRdb mirrors the immuneACCESS table, restricted to in-frame sequences. Some clones are absent from its copies; in checked studies, under half trace to an unresolved V gene, and the reason for the others is unknown. V, J and clone size reflect that table, while D and trimming were determined from the DNA. Within this sample are roughly 300,000 clones, with roughly 70% of them counted one time only. The leading ten clones occupy more than 9% of the sample.

The donors were healthy, HIV-negative adults who had no recently reported acute infections or vaccinations. All donors were Caucasian adults living in Nashville, Tennessee, USA. CD4+ T cells were enriched by magnetic negative selection, after which naive cells were positively selected on CD45RA and the negative fraction was taken as the memory subset. After blood collection by leukapheresis, PBMCs were isolated using Ficoll-Histopaque density gradient centrifugation and then cryopreserved in the vapor phase of liquid nitrogen. Purity and quantity of every magnetically sorted T cell population were checked by analytical flow cytometry. Genomic DNA was isolated from every sorted fraction and measured by UV absorbance on a Nanodrop 2000c. Inclusive of the bounding cysteine and phenylalanine, the CDR3 is 15 residues long. Only CDR3 DNA remains: 45 bases, in frame from the first base. The germline V gene sets CDR1 to SGHDT and CDR2 to YYEEEE. The V end loses 3 bases and the J end loses 2 bases, and a stretch of 14 bases separates them.

What was sequenced was memory CD4+ T cells sorted from blood. This sample's cell subset or site label indicates: CD45RA-negative fraction. This chain is built from TRBV5-6 and TRBJ1-1; the D gene lacks a confident call. The sequence came from a man between 25 and 39 years old in good health. The sequenced DNA is TGTGCCAGCAGCTCCCTTATTGAGGGTAACACTGAAGCTTTCTTT. This codes for CASSSLIEGNTEAFF.